This section outlines one T cell receptor beta chain sequence together with its context. Per the authors' pipeline: Estimation of nucleated cell counts was performed using reference gene primer amplification. Repertoires were generated with immunoSEQ multiplex PCR, while TCRdb's copy carries only in-frame clones and drops some. V, J and clone size were drawn from that table, and D and trimming were deduced from the DNA. The sample has under 250,000 clones; about 93% are singletons. These data are taken from a study of blood T cell repertoires in COVID-19. Germline V CDR1 and CDR2: SGHRS, YFSETQ. Trimming removed 4 bases at V and 4 bases at J, with 2 bases between. The CDR3 loop spans 11 amino acids. Seattle enrolled patients during active infection and tracked them longitudinally.

The sample consisted of peripheral blood. This chain links TRBV5-1 with TRBJ2-2; no clear D gene. This TCR was recovered from a man aged 25 to 40 with COVID-19, enrolled during active disease. CDR3 nucleotides: TGCGCCAGCAGCCGCACCGGGGAGCTGTTTTTT. This translates into CASSRTGELFF.